This T cell receptor beta chain was obtained from a study of radiation and T cells in renal cell carcinoma. Between the trimmed V and J ends, which lost 4 bases and 1 base, there was a span of 14 bases. The CDR3 runs to 15 residues. The germline gives CDR1 SGHDT, CDR2 YYEEEE. Profiled with immunoSEQ multiplex PCR; TCRdb holds only in-frame clones, not every one. The sample holds about 83,000 clones, 70% to 90% seen once. The time point was: blood 4 weeks post-SBRT, at nephrectomy. The treatment here: 15 Gy SBRT to primary tumor, nephrectomy 4 weeks later. Nephrectomy followed 15 Gy stereotactic body radiation by 4 weeks. The tumor was a clear cell renal cell carcinoma.

The sequence derives from an older woman with renal cell carcinoma. The sample here was blood, taken from a patient whose treatment included radiotherapy and nephrectomy. The gene calls are TRBV5-6 and TRBJ1-1; D possibly corresponds to TRBD1 (5 bases). The CDR3 DNA sequence: TGTGCCAGCAGCGCGATGGGACGGCCGAACACTGAAGCTTTCTTT. Amino acid sequence: CASSAMGRPNTEAFF.